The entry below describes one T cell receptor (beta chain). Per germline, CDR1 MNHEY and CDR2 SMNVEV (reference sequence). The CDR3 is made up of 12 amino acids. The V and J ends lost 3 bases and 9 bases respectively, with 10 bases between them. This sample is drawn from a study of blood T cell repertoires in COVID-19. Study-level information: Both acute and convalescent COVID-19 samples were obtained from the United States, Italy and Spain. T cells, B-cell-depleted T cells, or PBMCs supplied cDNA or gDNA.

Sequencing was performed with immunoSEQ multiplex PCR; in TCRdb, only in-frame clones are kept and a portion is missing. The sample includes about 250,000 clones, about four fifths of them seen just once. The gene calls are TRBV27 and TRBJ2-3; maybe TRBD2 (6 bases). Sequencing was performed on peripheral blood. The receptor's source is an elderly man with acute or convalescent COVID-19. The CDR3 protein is CASSFQGGTQYF. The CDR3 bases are TGTGCCAGCAGTTTTCAGGGAGGCACGCAGTATTTT.